A single sample is the source of the 32 T cell receptor beta chains below, sequenced in a study of T cell repertoires in cytomegalovirus infection. Antigens of these TCRs are unknown. TCRdb reprocessed the reads via MiXCR and lists one record per CDR3 protein. The data show 650,000 to 850,000 distinct CDR3 sequences, about 28% seen once. The sequenced sample was cultured CD8+ T cells from PBMCs, obtained from culture after CMV antigen stimulation. The receptors stem from a human donor in good health (CMV status not recorded). Some clones in this sample may be carry-over from other donors' samples.

This clonotype came up a few times. The rearrangement links TRBV2 to TRBJ2-5; D may correspond to TRBD1 or TRBD2 (6 bases each). Trimming removed 10 bases at V and 0 bases at J, with 15 bases between. Germline V gene data show CDR1 as SNHLY and CDR2 as FYNNEI. The CDR3 totals 14 residues. CDR3 region: CATNGGGYQETQYF. The CDR3 nucleotides are TGTGCCACCAACGGAGGGGGATACCAAGAGACCCAGTACTTC.

This rearrangement joins TRBV4-2 to TRBJ2-7; TRBD2 agrees at 11 bases. The CDR3 is 16 amino acids. V shed 0 bases and J 4 bases; nucleotides not matched to a gene: 5. CDR1 is LGHNA, CDR2 YNFKEQ, per germline. The CDR3 loop reads CASSQESTSGGYEQYV. CDR3 DNA: TGTGCCAGCAGCCAAGAATCAACTAGCGGGGGATACGAGCAGTACGTC.

At least ten counts were recorded for this clonotype. The V and J genes are TRBV7-6 and TRBJ2-5; TRBD1 aligns across 7 bases. The CDR3 extends over 16 amino acids. The ends lost 5 bases at V and 1 base at J; junction bases unmatched: 10. The germline CDR1 and CDR2 sequences are SGHVS and FNYEAQ. CDR3 residues: CASSQTGTVFQETQYF. In DNA form, the CDR3 reads TGTGCCAGCAGCCAGACAGGGACGGTTTTCCAAGAGACCCAGTACTTC.

The chain couples TRBV6-1 to TRBJ2-5; 12 nucleotides align to TRBD1. This CDR3 spans 15 amino acids. The V gene end was trimmed by 5 bases and the J gene end by 4 bases; junction bases not matched to a gene: 5. Germline V CDR1 and CDR2: MNHNS, SASEGT. In DNA, the CDR3 is TGTGCCAGCAGTCGGGGACAGGGGGCCCCAGAGACCCAGTACTTC. It encodes CASSRGQGAPETQYF.

V is TRBV6-2 or TRBV6-3 and J is TRBJ2-1; D ambiguous. Germline-derived CDR1 and CDR2 are MNHEY and SVGEGT. CDR3 size: 17 residues. V was trimmed by 5 bases and J by 0 bases, leaving 17 bases between them. CDR3 DNA: TGTGCCAGCAGTGAATTTAATGTCGGCGGCTCCTACAATGAGCAGTTCTTC. This translates into CASSEFNVGGSYNEQFF.

The chain combines TRBV28 with TRBJ1-1, with D tentatively TRBD1 (5 bases). This CDR3 is built from 15 residues. The V gene's germline CDR1 is MDHEN and CDR2 SYDVKM. The V end lost 5 bases, the J end lost 6 bases, and 19 bases lay between the germline ends. CDR3 sequence (DNA): TGTGCCAGCAGTCCCTGGCGAATCCCGGGGGCTGAAGCTTTCTTT. Encoded protein: CASSPWRIPGAEAFF. Variable domain in full (rest from reference TRBV28 and TRBJ1-1): DVKVTQSSRYLVKRTGEKVFLECVQDMDHENMFWYRQDPGLGLRLIYFSYDVKMKEKGDIPEGYSVSREKKERFSLILESASTNQTSMYLCASSPWRIPGAEAFFGQGTRLTVV.

This rearrangement joins TRBV12-3 or TRBV12-4 to TRBJ2-3; no firm D call. The CDR3 covers 13 residues. V was pared by 8 bases and J by 2 bases, with 11 bases between. CDR3 loop: CASLPTSTDTQYF. The CDR3 coding sequence is TGTGCCAGCTTGCCTACCTCCACAGATACGCAGTATTTT.

The genes are TRBV6-8 and TRBJ2-7, with TRBD1 identical over 7 bases. V gave up 4 bases and J gave up 6 bases; unmatched junction bases: 3. The germline V gene has CDR1 MNHGY and CDR2 SAAAGT. CDR3 length: 12 amino acids. CDR3 protein: CASSLTGIEQYV. CDR3 coding DNA: TGTGCCAGCAGTTTGACAGGGATCGAGCAGTACGTC.

The chain employs TRBV15 and TRBJ2-5; TRBD1 matches at 10 bases. Germline CDR1 reads LNHNV; CDR2 reads YYDKDF (reference sequence). V was pared by 3 bases and J by 4 bases, with 5 bases of the junction left unmatched. The CDR3 is 15 residues long. CDR3 in DNA: TGTGCCACCAGCAGCGGGACAGGGGATGGAGAGACCCAGTACTTC. It translates to CATSSGTGDGETQYF.

Many counts were recorded for this clonotype. This chain joins TRBV28 and TRBJ2-5, with D tentatively TRBD1 or TRBD2 (6 bases each). Per the germline V gene, CDR1 is MDHEN and CDR2 is SYDVKM. The CDR3 runs to 15 residues. V was pared by 1 base and J by 0 bases, with 9 bases between. In nucleotides, the CDR3 is TGTGCCAGCAGTTTATTAGGGGGGTACCAAGAGACCCAGTACTTC. Protein product: CASSLLGGYQETQYF. The variable domain in full, with the rest retrieved from reference TRBV28 and TRBJ2-5, is DVKVTQSSRYLVKRTGEKVFLECVQDMDHENMFWYRQDPGLGLRLIYFSYDVKMKEKGDIPEGYSVSREKKERFSLILESASTNQTSMYLCASSLLGGYQETQYFGPGTRLLVL.

This clonotype was found a few times. V and J are TRBV6-2 or TRBV6-3 and TRBJ2-2, with D perhaps matching TRBD1 or TRBD2 (6 bases each). The CDR3 has 20 residues. CDR1 and CDR2 from the germline V gene are MNHEY and SVGEGT. V was pared by 3 bases and J by 0 bases, with 23 bases between. CDR3 in amino acids: CASSYIGGGGKLANTGELFF. CDR3 coding DNA: TGTGCCAGCAGTTATATCGGAGGGGGAGGCAAACTCGCGAACACCGGGGAGCTGTTTTTT.

There are a few counts of this clonotype. This chain joins TRBV12-3 or TRBV12-4 and TRBJ1-1, with D perhaps TRBD1 (5 bases). The germline V and J ends were trimmed by 6 bases and 1 base, with 12 bases remaining between them. This CDR3 comprises 14 residues. The DNA of the CDR3 is TGTGCCAGCAGGCTAGAGGACAAGAACACTGAAGCTTTCTTT. It encodes CASRLEDKNTEAFF.

Ten or more counts support this clonotype. The gene calls are TRBV4-1 and TRBJ1-1, with D possibly matching TRBD1 (6 bases). This CDR3 is 15 amino acids long. Germline-derived CDR1 and CDR2 are MGHRA and YSYEKL. Trimming stripped 0 bases from V and 3 bases from J, with 11 bases between. CDR3 in DNA: TGCGCCAGCAGCCAAGAATGGACAGCCTACACTGAAGCTTTCTTT. Its translation is CASSQEWTAYTEAFF.

This chain links TRBV20-1 with TRBJ2-3; 8 bases are shared with TRBD2. After removal of 1 base from V and 0 bases from J, the junction contained 6 bases not matched to a gene. CDR1 and CDR2 (germline): DFQATT, SNEGSKA (reference sequence). CDR3 size: 16 residues. CDR3 nucleotides: TGCAGTGCTAGAGCTATGAGCGGGGGTAGCACAGATACGCAGTATTTT. The encoded protein is CSARAMSGGSTDTQYF.

The chain employs TRBV12-3 or TRBV12-4 and TRBJ1-2; 9 nucleotides align to TRBD1. CDR3 length: 15 residues. V lost 8 bases, J lost 6 bases, and 13 bases stayed unmatched. The CDR3 DNA reads as TGTGCCAGCTCCTTTTACCGCGGGACAGGGAATGGCTACACCTTC. Translation: CASSFYRGTGNGYTF.

This clonotype was found once. This chain uses TRBV3-1 with TRBJ1-1; D gene unclear. Trimming cost V 0 bases and J 4 bases, with 18 bases left between them. Germline V gene lookup returns CDR1 LGHDT and CDR2 YNNKEL (reference sequence). This CDR3 is 17 amino acids long. The CDR3: CASSQEVPSLGGTEAFF. CDR3 in DNA: TGTGCCAGCAGCCAAGAGGTGCCTTCCCTCGGTGGCACTGAAGCTTTCTTT.

V gene TRBV11-2 combines with J gene TRBJ2-2; the match to TRBD2 covers 15 bases. CDR3 length equals 17 residues. Trimming at V came to 5 bases and at J to 5 bases, leaving 6 bases not matched to a gene. The V gene's germline CDR1 is SGHAT and CDR2 FQNNGV. This chain's CDR3 is CASSGTSGGPGTGELFF. The CDR3, as DNA: TGTGCCAGCAGCGGGACTAGCGGGGGGCCAGGAACCGGGGAGCTGTTTTTT.

The genes are TRBV6-6 and TRBJ2-5; D is unclear. Trimming cost V 0 bases and J 3 bases, with 8 bases left between them. Germline CDR1 reads MNHNY; CDR2 reads SVGAGI (reference sequence). The CDR3 contains 14 residues. The CDR3 DNA is TGTGCCAGCAGTTACTCGGATATTGAAGAGACCCAGTACTTC. It is translated as CASSYSDIEETQYF.

The rearrangement joins TRBV6-5 to TRBJ2-3; 7 bases line up with TRBD1. Per germline, CDR1 MNHEY and CDR2 SVGAGI. The CDR3 is 14 residues long. The V and J ends lost 7 bases and 0 bases, in that order; junction bases with no gene match: 4. CDR3 residues: CASTGGPSTDTQYF. CDR3 DNA: TGTGCCAGCACAGGGGGACCTAGCACAGATACGCAGTATTTT.

This chain links TRBV6-6 with TRBJ2-7; possible D gene TRBD1, 6 bases. The germline CDR1 and CDR2 sequences are MNHNY and SVGAGI (reference sequence). V was cut by 4 bases and J by 0 bases, with 16 bases left in between. The CDR3 is made up of 16 amino acids. The CDR3 DNA is TGTGCCAGCAGTTCCCAGAGACAGGTCAGCTCCTACGAGCAGTACTTC. Translation: CASSSQRQVSSYEQYF.

The gene calls are TRBV18 and TRBJ2-1; TRBD2 matches at 8 bases. The CDR3 has 15 residues. The trim removed 3 bases at V and 6 bases at J, leaving 7 bases unmatched. Germline values: CDR1 KGHSH, CDR2 LQKENI. The CDR3 DNA reads as TGTGCCAGCTCACCGACGAACGGGGGGGCCAATGAGCAGTTCTTC. Protein product: CASSPTNGGANEQFF. Variable domain in full (rest from reference TRBV18 and TRBJ2-1): NAGVMQNPRHLVRRRGQEARLRCSPMKGHSHVYWYRQLPEEGLKFMVYLQKENIIDESGMPKERFSAEFPKEGPSILRIQQVVRGDSAAYFCASSPTNGGANEQFFGPGTRLTVL.

This sequence joins TRBV10-3 and TRBJ2-7; TRBD1 matches at 9 bases. V shed 9 bases and J 6 bases; nucleotides not matched to a gene: 9. The CDR3 is 13 amino acids. Germline CDR1 reads ENHRY; CDR2 reads SYGVKD. The chain's CDR3 is CAILRDREGEQYF. CDR3 in DNA: TGTGCCATACTCCGGGACAGGGAGGGCGAGCAGTACTTC.

The V call is TRBV4-1, the J call TRBJ1-5, with TRBD1 as a possible D gene (5 bases). V lost 3 bases, J lost 5 bases, and 8 bases lay in between. This CDR3 is 13 amino acids long. The germline gives CDR1 MGHRA, CDR2 YSYEKL. The CDR3 sequence: CASSQGVHQPQHF. In DNA, the CDR3 is TGCGCCAGCAGCCAGGGGGTTCATCAGCCCCAGCATTTT.

The rearrangement joins TRBV6-5 to TRBJ1-5; no reliable D call. This CDR3 has 15 amino acids. The V end was cut by 5 bases, the J end by 1 base, with 12 bases between. The germline V gene has CDR1 MNHEY and CDR2 SVGAGI. The CDR3 loop is CASSRTTRSNQPQHF. The CDR3 nucleotides read TGTGCCAGCAGTCGAACTACACGGAGCAATCAGCCCCAGCATTTT.

The chain joins TRBV6-1 to TRBJ2-5; possible D gene TRBD2, 6 bases. Trimming cost V 8 bases and J 0 bases, with 13 bases left between them. The germline gives CDR1 MNHNS, CDR2 SASEGT. CDR3 length: 14 residues. CDR3 nucleotide sequence: TGTGCCAGCTCCAGGACTAAGTACCAAGAGACCCAGTACTTC. Translated: CASSRTKYQETQYF.

This clonotype was seen ten or more times. This sequence joins TRBV7-8 and TRBJ2-5; 10 bases fit TRBD2. Germline V gene lookup returns CDR1 SGHVS and CDR2 FQNEAQ. The CDR3 has 18 residues. Germline trimming cut 0 bases from V and 0 bases from J; bases unmatched to any gene: 7. The CDR3: CASSLALKTSGYQETQYF. CDR3 in DNA: TGTGCCAGCAGCTTAGCGCTTAAGACTAGCGGGTACCAAGAGACCCAGTACTTC.

The rearrangement joins TRBV6-5 to TRBJ2-7; tentatively, D is TRBD2 (7 bases). V lost 5 bases, J lost 3 bases, and 11 bases lay in between. The germline V gene has CDR1 MNHEY and CDR2 SVGAGI. The CDR3 is 13 residues long. Here the CDR3 DNA reads TGTGCCAGCAGTCCGGGGGGCCACTACGAGCAGTACTTC. It translates to CASSPGGHYEQYF.

The V and J genes are TRBV11-2 and TRBJ2-3, with unresolved D. Germline values: CDR1 SGHAT, CDR2 FQNNGV. The CDR3 runs 15 residues. Trimming cost V 1 base and J 4 bases, with 12 bases left between them. CDR3 nucleotides: TGTGCCAGCAGCTTAGTCGTTTTGACCGCAGATACGCAGTATTTT. It is translated as CASSLVVLTADTQYF. Drawing the rest from reference TRBV11-2 and TRBJ2-3, the complete variable domain is EAGVAQSPRYKIIEKRQSVAFWCNPISGHATLYWYQQILGQGPKLLIQFQNNGVVDDSQLPKDRFSAERLKGVDSTLKIQPAKLEDSAVYLCASSLVVLTADTQYFGPGTRLTVL.

At least ten counts were recorded for this clonotype. This chain links TRBV7-8 with TRBJ1-1, with TRBD1 matching over 7 bases. The CDR3 loop spans 14 amino acids. V shed 4 bases, J shed 1 base, and the junction held 3 bases outside the gene matches. Germline V CDR1 and CDR2: SGHVS, FQNEAQ. Here the CDR3 DNA reads TGTGCCAGCAGCTCGGGACAGCCGAACACTGAAGCTTTCTTT. It encodes CASSSGQPNTEAFF.

V gene TRBV14 combines with J gene TRBJ2-7; D is unclear. Deletions cut 0 bases from V and 0 bases from J, with 6 bases between. The CDR3 covers 14 residues. CDR1 SGHDN and CDR2 FVKESK come from the germline V gene. CDR3 region: CASSQDTGSYEQYV. The DNA for the CDR3 is TGTGCCAGCAGCCAAGATACGGGCTCCTACGAGCAGTACGTC.

Comment on this clonotype: A much larger clone sits a single nucleotide away, making a read error possible. The genes are TRBV7-2 and TRBJ1-5; no clear D gene. Germline CDR1 SGHTA, CDR2 FQGNSA. Trimming pared 2 bases from V and 3 bases from J, leaving 14 bases between. The CDR3 has 16 residues. The CDR3 bases are TGTGCCAGCAGCTTAAATTCGGCCGAAACCAATCAGCCCCAGCATTTT. This gives the protein CASSLNSAETNQPQHF.

This chain links TRBV4-1 with TRBJ1-4; D is possibly TRBD1 (5 bases). CDR1 and CDR2 from the germline V gene are MGHRA and YSYEKL. The CDR3 extends over 15 amino acids. V shed 5 bases and J shed 9 bases, with 19 bases lying between them. CDR3 bases: TGCGCCAGCAGCTCCGTCGCCAGGGAGGGAAAAAAACTGTTTTTT. The encoded protein is CASSSVAREGKKLFF.